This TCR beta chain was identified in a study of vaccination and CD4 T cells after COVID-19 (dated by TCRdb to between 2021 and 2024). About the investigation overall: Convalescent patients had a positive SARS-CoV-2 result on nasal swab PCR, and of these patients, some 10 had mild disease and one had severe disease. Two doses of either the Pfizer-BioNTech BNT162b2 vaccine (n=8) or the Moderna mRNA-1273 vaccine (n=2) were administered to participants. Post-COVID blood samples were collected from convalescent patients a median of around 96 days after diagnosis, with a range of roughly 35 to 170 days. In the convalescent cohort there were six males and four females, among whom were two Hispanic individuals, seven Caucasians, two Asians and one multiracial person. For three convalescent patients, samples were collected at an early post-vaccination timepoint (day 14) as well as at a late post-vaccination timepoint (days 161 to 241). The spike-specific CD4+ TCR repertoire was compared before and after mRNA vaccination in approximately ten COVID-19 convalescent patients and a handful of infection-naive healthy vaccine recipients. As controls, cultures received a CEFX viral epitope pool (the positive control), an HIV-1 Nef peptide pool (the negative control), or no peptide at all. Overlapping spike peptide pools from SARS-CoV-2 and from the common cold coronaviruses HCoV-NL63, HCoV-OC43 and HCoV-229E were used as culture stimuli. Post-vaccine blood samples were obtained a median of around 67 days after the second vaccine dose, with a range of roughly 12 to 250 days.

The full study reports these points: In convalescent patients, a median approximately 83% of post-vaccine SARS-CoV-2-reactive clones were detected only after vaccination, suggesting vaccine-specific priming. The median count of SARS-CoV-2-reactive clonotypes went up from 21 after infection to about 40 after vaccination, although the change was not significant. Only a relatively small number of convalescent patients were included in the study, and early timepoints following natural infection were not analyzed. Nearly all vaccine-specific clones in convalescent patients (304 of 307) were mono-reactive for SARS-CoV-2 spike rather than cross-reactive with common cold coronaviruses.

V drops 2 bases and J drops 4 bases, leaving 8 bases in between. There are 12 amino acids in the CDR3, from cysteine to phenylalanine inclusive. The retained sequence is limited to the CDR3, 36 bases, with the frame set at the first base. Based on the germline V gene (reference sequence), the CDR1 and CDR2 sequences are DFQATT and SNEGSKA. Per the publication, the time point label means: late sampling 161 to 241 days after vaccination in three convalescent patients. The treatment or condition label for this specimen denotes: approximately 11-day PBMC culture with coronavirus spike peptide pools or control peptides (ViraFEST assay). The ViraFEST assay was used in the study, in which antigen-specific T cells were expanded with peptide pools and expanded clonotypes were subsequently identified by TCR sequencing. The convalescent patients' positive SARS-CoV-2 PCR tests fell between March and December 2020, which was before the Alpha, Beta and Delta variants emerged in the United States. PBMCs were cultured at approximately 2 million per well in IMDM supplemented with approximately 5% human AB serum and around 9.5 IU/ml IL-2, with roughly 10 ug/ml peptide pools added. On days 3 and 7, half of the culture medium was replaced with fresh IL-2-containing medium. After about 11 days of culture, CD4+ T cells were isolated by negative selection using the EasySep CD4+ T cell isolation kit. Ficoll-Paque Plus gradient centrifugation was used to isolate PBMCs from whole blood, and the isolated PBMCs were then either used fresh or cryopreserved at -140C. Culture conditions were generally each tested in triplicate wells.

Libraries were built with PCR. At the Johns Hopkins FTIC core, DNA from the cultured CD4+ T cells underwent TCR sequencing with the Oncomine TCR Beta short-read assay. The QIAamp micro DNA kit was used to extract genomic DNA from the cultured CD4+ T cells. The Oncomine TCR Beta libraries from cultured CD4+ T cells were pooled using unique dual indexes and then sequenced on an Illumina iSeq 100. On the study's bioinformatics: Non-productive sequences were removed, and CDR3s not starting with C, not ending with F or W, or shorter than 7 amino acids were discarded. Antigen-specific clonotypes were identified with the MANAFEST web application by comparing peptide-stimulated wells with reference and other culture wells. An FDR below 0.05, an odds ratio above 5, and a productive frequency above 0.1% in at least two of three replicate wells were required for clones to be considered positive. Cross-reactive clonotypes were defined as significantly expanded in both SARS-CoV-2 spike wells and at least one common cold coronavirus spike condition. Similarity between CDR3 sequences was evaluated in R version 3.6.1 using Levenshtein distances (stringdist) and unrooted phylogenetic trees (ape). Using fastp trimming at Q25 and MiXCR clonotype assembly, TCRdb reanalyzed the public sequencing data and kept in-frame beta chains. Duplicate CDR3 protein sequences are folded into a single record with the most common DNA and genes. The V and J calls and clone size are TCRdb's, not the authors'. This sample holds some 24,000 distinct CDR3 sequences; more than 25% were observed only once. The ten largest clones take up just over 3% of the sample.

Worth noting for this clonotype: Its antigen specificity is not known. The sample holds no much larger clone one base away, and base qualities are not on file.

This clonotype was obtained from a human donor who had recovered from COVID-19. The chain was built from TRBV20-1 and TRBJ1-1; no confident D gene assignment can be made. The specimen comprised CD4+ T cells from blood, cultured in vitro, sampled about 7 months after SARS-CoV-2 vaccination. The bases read TGCAGTGCTAGACCGTGGGTCACTGAAGCTTTCTTT. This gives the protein CSARPWVTEAFF.